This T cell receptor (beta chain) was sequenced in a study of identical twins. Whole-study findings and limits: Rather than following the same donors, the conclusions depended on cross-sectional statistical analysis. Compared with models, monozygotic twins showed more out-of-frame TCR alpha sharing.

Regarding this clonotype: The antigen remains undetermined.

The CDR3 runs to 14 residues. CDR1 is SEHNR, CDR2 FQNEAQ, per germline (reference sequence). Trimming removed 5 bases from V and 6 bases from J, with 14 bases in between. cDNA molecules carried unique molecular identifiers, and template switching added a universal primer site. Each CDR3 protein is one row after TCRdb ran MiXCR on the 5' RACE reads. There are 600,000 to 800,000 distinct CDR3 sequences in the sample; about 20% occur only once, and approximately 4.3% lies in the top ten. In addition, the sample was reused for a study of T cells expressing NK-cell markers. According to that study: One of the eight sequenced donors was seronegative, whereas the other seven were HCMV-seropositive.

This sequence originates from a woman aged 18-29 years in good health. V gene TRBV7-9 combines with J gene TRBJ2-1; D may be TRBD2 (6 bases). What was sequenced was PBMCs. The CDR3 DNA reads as TGTGCCAGCAGCCACACCGGGAGTGGCAATGAGCAGTTCTTC. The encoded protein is CASSHTGSGNEQFF.